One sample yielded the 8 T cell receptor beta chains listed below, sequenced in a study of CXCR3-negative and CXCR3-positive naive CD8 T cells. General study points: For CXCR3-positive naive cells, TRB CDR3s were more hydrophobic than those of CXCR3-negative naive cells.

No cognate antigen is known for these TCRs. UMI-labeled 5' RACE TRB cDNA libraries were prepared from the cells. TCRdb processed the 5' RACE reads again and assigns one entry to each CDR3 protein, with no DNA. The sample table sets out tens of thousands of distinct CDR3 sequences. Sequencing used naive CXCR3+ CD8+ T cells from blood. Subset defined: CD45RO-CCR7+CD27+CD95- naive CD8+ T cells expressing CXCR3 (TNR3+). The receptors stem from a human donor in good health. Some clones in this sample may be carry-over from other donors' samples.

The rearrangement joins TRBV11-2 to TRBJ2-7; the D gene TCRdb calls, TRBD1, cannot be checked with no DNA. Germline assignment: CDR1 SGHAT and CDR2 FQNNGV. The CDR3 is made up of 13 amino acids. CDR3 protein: CASRKGTAYEQYF.

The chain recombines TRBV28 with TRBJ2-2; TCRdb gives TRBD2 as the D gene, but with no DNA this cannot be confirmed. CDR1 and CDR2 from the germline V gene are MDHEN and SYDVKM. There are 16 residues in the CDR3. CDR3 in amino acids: CASSLPLGGWTGELFF.

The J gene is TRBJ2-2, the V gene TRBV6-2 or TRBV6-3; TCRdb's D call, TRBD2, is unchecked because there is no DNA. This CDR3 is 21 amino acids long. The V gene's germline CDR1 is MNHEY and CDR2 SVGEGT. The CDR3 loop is CASSYNPGLAGGRPNTGELFF.

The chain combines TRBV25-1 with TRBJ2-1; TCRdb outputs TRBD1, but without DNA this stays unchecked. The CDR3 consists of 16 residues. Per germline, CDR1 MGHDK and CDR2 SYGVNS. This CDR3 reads CASSDHRDKTYNEQFF.

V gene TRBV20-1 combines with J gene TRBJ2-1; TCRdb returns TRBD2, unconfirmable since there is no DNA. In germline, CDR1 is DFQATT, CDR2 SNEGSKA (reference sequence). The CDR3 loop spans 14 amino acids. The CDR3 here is CSARSGGAENEQFF.

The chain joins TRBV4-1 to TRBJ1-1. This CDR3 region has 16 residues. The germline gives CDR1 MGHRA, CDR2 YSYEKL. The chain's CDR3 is CASSQDWAEWNTEAFF.

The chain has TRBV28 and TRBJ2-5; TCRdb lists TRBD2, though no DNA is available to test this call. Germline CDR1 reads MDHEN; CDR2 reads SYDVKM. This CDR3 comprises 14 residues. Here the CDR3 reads CASTVAGGPGPQYF.

The CDR3 protein is CASSALAGGPYEQYF. The chain uses TRBV28 and TRBJ2-7; the TCRdb call, TRBD2, lacks DNA for checking. This CDR3 has 15 amino acids. In germline, CDR1 is MDHEN, CDR2 SYDVKM.